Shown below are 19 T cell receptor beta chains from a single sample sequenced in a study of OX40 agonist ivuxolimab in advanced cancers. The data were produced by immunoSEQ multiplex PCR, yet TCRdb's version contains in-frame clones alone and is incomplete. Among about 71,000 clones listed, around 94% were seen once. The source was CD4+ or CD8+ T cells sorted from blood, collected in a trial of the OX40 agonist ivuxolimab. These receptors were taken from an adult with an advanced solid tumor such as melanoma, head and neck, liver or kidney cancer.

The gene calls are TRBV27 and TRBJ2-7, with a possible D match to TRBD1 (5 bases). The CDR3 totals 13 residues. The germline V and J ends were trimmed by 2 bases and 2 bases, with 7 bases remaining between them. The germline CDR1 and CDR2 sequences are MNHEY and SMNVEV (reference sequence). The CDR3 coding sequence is TGTGCCAGCAGTTTAGGCAGGGCCTACGAGCAGTACTTC. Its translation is CASSLGRAYEQYF.

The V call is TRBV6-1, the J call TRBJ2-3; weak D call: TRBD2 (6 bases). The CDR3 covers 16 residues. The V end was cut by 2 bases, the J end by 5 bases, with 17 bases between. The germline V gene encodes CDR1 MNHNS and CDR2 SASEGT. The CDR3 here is CASSEMVGGFVDTQYF. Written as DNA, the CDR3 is TGTGCCAGCAGTGAAATGGTGGGGGGATTCGTAGATACGCAGTATTTT.

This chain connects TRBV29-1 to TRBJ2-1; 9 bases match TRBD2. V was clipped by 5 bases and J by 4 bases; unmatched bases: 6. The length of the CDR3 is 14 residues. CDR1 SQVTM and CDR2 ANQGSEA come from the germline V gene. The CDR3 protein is CSVHLAGQYNEQFF. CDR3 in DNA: TGCAGCGTTCATCTAGCGGGACAATACAATGAGCAGTTCTTC.

CDR3 DNA sequence: TGTGCCAGCAGCTCCGGACAGGTTAGCCCCTACGAGCAGTACTTC. Its protein product is CASSSGQVSPYEQYF. This chain connects TRBV7-2 to TRBJ2-7, with 7 positions matching TRBD1. CDR1 SGHTA and CDR2 FQGNSA come from the germline V gene. The CDR3 spans 15 residues. The junction had 8 bases not matched to a gene; V was cut back by 4 bases and J by 2 bases.

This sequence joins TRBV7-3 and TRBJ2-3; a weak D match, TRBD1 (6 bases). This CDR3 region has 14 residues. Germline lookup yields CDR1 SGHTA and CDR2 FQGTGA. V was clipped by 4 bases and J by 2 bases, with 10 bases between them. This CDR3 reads CASSSTGNTDTQYF. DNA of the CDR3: TGTGCCAGCAGCTCTACAGGGAACACAGATACGCAGTATTTT.

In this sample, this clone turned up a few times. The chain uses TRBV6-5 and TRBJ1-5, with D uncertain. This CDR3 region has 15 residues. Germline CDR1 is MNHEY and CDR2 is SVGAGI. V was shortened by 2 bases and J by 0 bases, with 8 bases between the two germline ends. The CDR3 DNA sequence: TGTGCCAGCAGTTACCGGTTAGGTAGCAATCAGCCCCAGCATTTT. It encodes CASSYRLGSNQPQHF.

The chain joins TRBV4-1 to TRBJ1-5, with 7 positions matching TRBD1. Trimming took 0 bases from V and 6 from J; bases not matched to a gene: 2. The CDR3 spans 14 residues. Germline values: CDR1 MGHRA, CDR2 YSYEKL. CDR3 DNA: TGCGCCAGCAGCCAAGACAGGGGGACTCAGCCCCAGCATTTT. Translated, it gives CASSQDRGTQPQHF.

The CDR3 DNA reads as TGCGCCAGCAACAGGGGGCTTGGTGGAAACACCATATATTTT. Its translation is CASNRGLGGNTIYF. This chain links TRBV4-3 with TRBJ1-3; 9 nucleotides match TRBD1. Germline CDR1 LGHNA, CDR2 YSLEER. This CDR3 contains 14 residues. The trim removed 7 bases at V and 3 bases at J, leaving 4 bases unmatched.

The CDR3 is CASSLEHRDGYTEAFF. The CDR3 bases are TGCGCCAGCAGCTTGGAGCATCGGGACGGCTACACTGAAGCTTTCTTT. The chain uses TRBV5-1 and TRBJ1-1; D possibly corresponds to TRBD1 (5 bases). Trimming removed 0 bases from V and 3 bases from J, with 15 bases in between. There are 16 residues in the CDR3. CDR1 and CDR2 from the germline V gene are SGHRS and YFSETQ.

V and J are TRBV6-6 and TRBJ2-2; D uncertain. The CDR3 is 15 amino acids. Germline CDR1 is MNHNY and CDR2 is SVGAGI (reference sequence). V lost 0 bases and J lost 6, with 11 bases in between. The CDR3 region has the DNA TGTGCCAGCAGTTACTCGGGAAGTGGGGCCGGGGAGCTGTTTTTT. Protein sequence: CASSYSGSGAGELFF.

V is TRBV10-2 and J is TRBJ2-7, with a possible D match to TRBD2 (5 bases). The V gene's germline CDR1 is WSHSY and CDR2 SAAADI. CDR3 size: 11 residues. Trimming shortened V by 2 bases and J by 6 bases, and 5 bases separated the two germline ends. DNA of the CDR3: TGCGCCAGCAGTGAGGCGGGCGAGCAGTACTTC. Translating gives CASSEAGEQYF.

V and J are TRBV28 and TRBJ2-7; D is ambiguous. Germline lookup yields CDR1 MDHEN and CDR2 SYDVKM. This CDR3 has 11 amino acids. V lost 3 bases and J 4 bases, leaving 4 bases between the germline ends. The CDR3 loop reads CASSFLYEQYF. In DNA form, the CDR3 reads TGTGCCAGCAGTTTTCTTTACGAGCAGTACTTC.

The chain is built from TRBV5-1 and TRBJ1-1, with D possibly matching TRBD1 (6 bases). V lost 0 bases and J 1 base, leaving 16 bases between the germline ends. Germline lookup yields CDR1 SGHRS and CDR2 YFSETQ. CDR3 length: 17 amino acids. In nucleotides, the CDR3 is TGCGCCAGCAGCTTGGAAGGGGGACACCACCCGAACACTGAAGCTTTCTTT. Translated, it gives CASSLEGGHHPNTEAFF.

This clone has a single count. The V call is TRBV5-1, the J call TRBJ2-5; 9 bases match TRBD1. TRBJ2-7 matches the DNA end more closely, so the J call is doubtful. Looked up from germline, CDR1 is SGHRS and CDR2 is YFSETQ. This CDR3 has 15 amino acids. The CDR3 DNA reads TGCGCCAGCAGCTCTCCGGGACAGGGTATCTACGAGCAGTACTTC. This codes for CASSSPGQGIYEQYF.

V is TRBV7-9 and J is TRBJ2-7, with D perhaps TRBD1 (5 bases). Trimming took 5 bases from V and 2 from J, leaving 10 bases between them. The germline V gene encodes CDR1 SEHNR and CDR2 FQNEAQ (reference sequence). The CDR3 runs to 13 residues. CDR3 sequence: CASSPAGTYEQYF. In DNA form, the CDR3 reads TGTGCCAGCAGCCCCGCAGGGACCTACGAGCAGTACTTC.

The chain's CDR3 is CASSQDSGETQYF. CDR3 sequence (DNA): TGTGCCAGCAGCCAGGACAGCGGGGAGACCCAGTACTTC. This sequence joins TRBV21-1 and TRBJ2-5. TRBV21-1 is a pseudogene segment. The CDR3 length is 13 residues.

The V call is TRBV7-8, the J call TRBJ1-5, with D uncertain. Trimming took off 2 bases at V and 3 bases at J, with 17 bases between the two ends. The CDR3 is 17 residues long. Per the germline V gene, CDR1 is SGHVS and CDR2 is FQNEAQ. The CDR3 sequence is CASSLYEGERANQPQHF. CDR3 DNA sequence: TGTGCCAGCAGCTTATATGAGGGAGAGCGGGCCAATCAGCCCCAGCATTTT.

CDR3 sequence (DNA): TGTGCCAGCAGTTACTCTCGTCAGGGGCCCACCGGGGAGCTGTTTTTT. As protein: CASSYSRQGPTGELFF. The chain joins TRBV6-5 to TRBJ2-2; TRBD1 is a possible D gene (6 bases). Germline values: CDR1 MNHEY, CDR2 SVGAGI. The germline V and J ends were trimmed by 0 bases and 4 bases, with 12 bases remaining between them. The CDR3 is 16 amino acids.

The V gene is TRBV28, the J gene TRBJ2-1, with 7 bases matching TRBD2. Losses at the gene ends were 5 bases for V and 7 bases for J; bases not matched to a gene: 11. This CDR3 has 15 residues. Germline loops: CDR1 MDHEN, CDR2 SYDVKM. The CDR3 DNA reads TGTGCCAGCAGTCCTGCCCGGACTAGTTGGAATGAGCAGTTCTTC. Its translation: CASSPARTSWNEQFF.